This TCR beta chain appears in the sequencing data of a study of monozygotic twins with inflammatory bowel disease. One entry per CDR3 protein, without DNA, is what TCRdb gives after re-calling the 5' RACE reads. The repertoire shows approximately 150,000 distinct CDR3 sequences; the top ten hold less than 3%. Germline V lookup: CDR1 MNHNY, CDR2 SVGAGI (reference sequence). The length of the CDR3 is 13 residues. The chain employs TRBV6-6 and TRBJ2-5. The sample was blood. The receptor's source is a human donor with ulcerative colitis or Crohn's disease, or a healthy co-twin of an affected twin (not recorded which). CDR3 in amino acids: CASSSTKQETQYF.